These 9 T cell receptor beta chains were all obtained from the same sample, sequenced in a study of cytomegalovirus exposure and HLA in healthy donors. PCR amplification relied on 60 Vbeta primers (plus 13 Jbeta primers). Method: immunoSEQ multiplex PCR; TCRdb's copy keeps in-frame clones and lacks some. The sample carries 80,000 to 100,000 clones, 55% to 70% recorded once. The specimen was PBMCs. These receptors came from a woman aged 40 to 50 in good health and CMV-seropositive.

V gene TRBV7-2 combines with J gene TRBJ1-1; D unresolved. V was cut by 5 bases and J by 2 bases, with 9 bases left in between. CDR3 size: 13 residues. CDR1 is SGHTA, CDR2 FQGNSA, per germline. The CDR3 reads CASSITENTEAFF. CDR3 DNA: TGTGCCAGCAGCATAACAGAAAACACTGAAGCTTTCTTT.

This chain joins TRBV9 and TRBJ2-3, with D possibly TRBD2 on 6 matching bases. This CDR3 comprises 15 residues. V lost 7 bases and J lost 0, with 15 bases in between. CDR1 and CDR2 from the germline V gene are SGDLS and YYNGEE. The CDR3 region has the DNA TGTGCCAGCGGGTCCGGGGGTTGGAGCACAGATACGCAGTATTTT. Encoded protein: CASGSGGWSTDTQYF. The whole variable domain, remainder taken from reference TRBV9 and TRBJ2-3, is DSGVTQTPKHLITATGQRVTLRCSPRSGDLSVYWYQQSLDQGLQFLIQYYNGEERAKGNILERFSAQQFPDLHSELNLSSLELGDSALYFCASGSGGWSTDTQYFGPGTRLTVL.

The CDR3 spells CASSPNPGTGGADTQYF. DNA of the CDR3: TGCGCCAGCAGCCCTAACCCCGGGACAGGGGGGGCAGATACGCAGTATTTT. The rearrangement links TRBV5-1 to TRBJ2-3; 11 nucleotides agree with TRBD1. Trimming cost V 4 bases and J 4 bases; bases outside gene matches: 11. CDR1 is SGHRS and CDR2 is YFSETQ in the germline V gene. The CDR3 runs 17 residues.

This rearrangement joins TRBV7-2 to TRBJ2-7; D unclear. Deletions cut 1 base from V and 5 bases from J, with 12 bases between. Looked up from germline, CDR1 is SGHTA and CDR2 is FQGNSA. The CDR3 runs 14 residues. The CDR3 sequence: CASSLDRVADEQYF. The CDR3 nucleotides are TGTGCCAGCAGCTTAGATCGGGTGGCCGACGAGCAGTACTTC.

The rearrangement links TRBV4-3 to TRBJ1-1; D gene uncertain. CDR3 size: 13 residues. Trimming pared 1 base from V and 6 bases from J, leaving 9 bases between. Germline CDR1 reads LGHNA; CDR2 reads YSLEER. The CDR3 bases are TGCGCCAGCAGCCAAGTATTAGCTGCTGAAGCTTTCTTT. This sequence encodes CASSQVLAAEAFF.

This clone has more than one count but fewer than ten. The rearrangement links TRBV5-1 to TRBJ2-7; D might be TRBD2 (6 bases). The V and J ends lost 5 bases and 1 base respectively, with 13 bases between them. The CDR3 is 14 amino acids. Germline-derived CDR1 and CDR2 are SGHRS and YFSETQ. Here the CDR3 reads CASSPLGLSYEQYF. CDR3 nucleotides: TGCGCCAGCAGTCCCTTGGGACTTTCCTACGAGCAGTACTTC.

J is TRBJ1-2 and V is TRBV10-3; D is perhaps TRBD1 (5 bases). The CDR3 has 14 residues. Germline V gene data show CDR1 as ENHRY and CDR2 as SYGVKD. V was cut by 6 bases and J by 3 bases, with 14 bases left in between. CDR3 sequence: CAISQGGSDYGYTF. As DNA, the CDR3 is TGTGCCATCAGCCAGGGTGGCTCGGACTATGGCTACACCTTC.

The gene calls are TRBV28 and TRBJ1-5, with D perhaps TRBD1 (5 bases). Germline V gene lookup returns CDR1 MDHEN and CDR2 SYDVKM. The CDR3 covers 16 residues. The V gene lost 8 bases and the J gene lost 3 bases, with 20 bases spanning the gap. CDR3: CASPPSGGGVNQPQHF. The CDR3 region has the DNA TGTGCCAGCCCCCCGAGCGGGGGGGGTGTCAATCAGCCCCAGCATTTT.

The V call is TRBV25-1, the J call TRBJ1-4; D is unclear. Germline CDR1 is MGHDK and CDR2 is SYGVNS. Trimming shortened V by 1 base and J by 0 bases, and 3 bases separated the two germline ends. The CDR3 loop spans 14 amino acids. The CDR3 DNA reads TGTGCCAGCAGTGAATTCGCAACTAATGAAAAACTGTTTTTT. Translation: CASSEFATNEKLFF.